Below, one T cell receptor beta chain is given with its context. This entry belongs to a study of blood T cell repertoires in COVID-19. V lost 4 bases and J lost 3; bases outside the gene matches: 11. The CDR3 extends over 16 amino acids. CDR1 LGHNA and CDR2 YSLEER come from the germline V gene. Repertoires were generated with immunoSEQ multiplex PCR, while TCRdb's copy carries only in-frame clones and drops some. The repertoire holds 95,000 or so clones, with 81% as singletons. This sequence was found in an elderly man with active or convalescent COVID-19. Sequenced sample: peripheral blood. This sequence joins TRBV4-3 and TRBJ2-5; TRBD2 agrees at 7 bases. CDR3 bases: TGCGCCAGCAGCCCAGGGCGGAGCGGGGTTAAAGAGACCCAGTACTTC. Translation gives CASSPGRSGVKETQYF.